This T cell receptor (beta chain) was documented in a study of T cells in Graves' hyperthyroidism and ophthalmopathy. Ten or more counts support this clonotype. As yet, its antigen is unknown. Disease lasting under 3 months, a NOSPECS grade of at least 4, and a Clinical Activity Score of at least 3 were features of the ophthalmopathy patients. Criteria for exclusion of patients were uncontrolled infection, other autoimmune disease, pregnancy or lactation. Overall study results and limits: Median prediction lead before ophthalmopathy onset was 6 to 8 months with the model.

Amplified TCR beta CDR3 regions derived from RNA transcripts. With the HTBI primer set, the TCR CDR3 went through a first round of RT-PCR. One entry per CDR3 protein results from TCRdb running MiXCR on the multiplex PCR reads. The sample holds approximately 300,000 distinct CDR3 sequences, about 15% seen once. The CDR3 extends over 15 amino acids. After removal of 5 bases from V and 3 bases from J, the junction contained 9 bases not matched to a gene. Looked up from germline, CDR1 is MNHNS and CDR2 is SASEGT. The sequence came from an older woman with Graves' ophthalmopathy. V usage is TRBV6-1 and J usage is TRBJ2-5; TRBD2 matches 7 bases. Material for sequencing was blood. CDR3 in DNA: TGTGCCAGCAGTCCGGGGGGTCTAGCGGAAGAGACCCAGTACTTC. Translation: CASSPGGLAEETQYF.